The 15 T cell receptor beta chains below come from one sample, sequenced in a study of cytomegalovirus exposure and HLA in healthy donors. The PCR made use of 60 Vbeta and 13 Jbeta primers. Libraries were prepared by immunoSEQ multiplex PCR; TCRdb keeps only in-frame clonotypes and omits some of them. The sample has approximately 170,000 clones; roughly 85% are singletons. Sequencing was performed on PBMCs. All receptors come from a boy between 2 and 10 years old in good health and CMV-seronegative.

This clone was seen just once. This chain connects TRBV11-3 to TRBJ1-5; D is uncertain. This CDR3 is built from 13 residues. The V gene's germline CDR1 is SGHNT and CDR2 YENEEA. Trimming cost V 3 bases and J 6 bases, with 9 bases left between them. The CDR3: CASSLEPGQPQHF. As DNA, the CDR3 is TGTGCCAGCAGCTTGGAGCCGGGTCAGCCCCAGCATTTT.

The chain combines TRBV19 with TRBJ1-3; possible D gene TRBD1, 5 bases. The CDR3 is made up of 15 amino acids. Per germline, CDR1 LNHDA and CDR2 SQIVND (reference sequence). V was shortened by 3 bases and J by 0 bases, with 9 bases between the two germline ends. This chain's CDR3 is CASSIPRASGNTIYF. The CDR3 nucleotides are TGTGCCAGTAGTATCCCCAGGGCCTCTGGAAACACCATATATTTT.

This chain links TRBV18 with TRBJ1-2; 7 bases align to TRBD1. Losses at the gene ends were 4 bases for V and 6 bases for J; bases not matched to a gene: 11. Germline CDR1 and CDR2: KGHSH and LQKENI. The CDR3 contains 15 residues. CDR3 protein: CASSLTTGRGDGYTF. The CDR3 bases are TGTGCCAGCTCACTTACGACAGGGAGAGGGGATGGCTACACCTTC.

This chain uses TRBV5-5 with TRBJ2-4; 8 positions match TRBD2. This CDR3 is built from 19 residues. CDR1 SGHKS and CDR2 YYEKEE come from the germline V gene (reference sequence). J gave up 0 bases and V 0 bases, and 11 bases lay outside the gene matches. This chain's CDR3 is CASSLASQRESLAKNIQYF. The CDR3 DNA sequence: TGTGCCAGCAGCTTGGCCTCCCAGCGGGAGTCCTTAGCCAAAAACATTCAGTACTTC.

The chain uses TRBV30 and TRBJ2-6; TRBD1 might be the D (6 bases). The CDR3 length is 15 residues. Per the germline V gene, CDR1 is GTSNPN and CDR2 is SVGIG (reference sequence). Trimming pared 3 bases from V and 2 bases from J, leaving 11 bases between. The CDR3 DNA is TGTGCCTGGAGGCTACAGGGAACTGGGGCCAACGTCCTGACTTTC. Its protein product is CAWRLQGTGANVLTF.

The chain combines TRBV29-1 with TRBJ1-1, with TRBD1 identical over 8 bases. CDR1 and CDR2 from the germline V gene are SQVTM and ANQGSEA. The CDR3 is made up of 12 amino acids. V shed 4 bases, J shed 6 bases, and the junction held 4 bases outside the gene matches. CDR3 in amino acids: CSVAPGGPEAFF. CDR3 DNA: TGCAGCGTTGCTCCAGGGGGCCCTGAAGCTTTCTTT.

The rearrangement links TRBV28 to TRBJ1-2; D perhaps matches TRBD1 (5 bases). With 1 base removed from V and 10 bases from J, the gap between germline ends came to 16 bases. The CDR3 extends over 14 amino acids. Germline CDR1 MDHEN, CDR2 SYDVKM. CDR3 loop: CASSLSKGLLAYTF. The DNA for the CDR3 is TGTGCCAGCAGTTTATCTAAGGGACTTTTAGCCTACACCTTC.

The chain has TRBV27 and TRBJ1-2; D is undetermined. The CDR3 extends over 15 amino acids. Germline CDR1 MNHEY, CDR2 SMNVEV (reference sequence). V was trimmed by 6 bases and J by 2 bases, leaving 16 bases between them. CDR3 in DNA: TGTGCCAGCAGCCGAGACCCGGGAGGAAACTATGGCTACACCTTC. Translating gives CASSRDPGGNYGYTF.

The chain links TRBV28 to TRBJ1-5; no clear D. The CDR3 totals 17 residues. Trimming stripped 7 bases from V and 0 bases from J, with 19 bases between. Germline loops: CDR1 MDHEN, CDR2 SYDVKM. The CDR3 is CASTVQGVYYSNQPQHF. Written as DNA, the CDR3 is TGTGCCAGCACCGTACAAGGAGTCTATTATAGCAATCAGCCCCAGCATTTT.

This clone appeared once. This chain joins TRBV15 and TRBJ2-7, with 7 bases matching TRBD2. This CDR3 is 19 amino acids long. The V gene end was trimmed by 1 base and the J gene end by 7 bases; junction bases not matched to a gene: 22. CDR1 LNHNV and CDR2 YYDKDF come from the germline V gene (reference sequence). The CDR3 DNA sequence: TGTGCCACCAGCAGAGGAACGGGAGCGGGGAATACCGCTACGAAGGAGCAGTACTTC. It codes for CATSRGTGAGNTATKEQYF.

The CDR3 sequence is CASSVGGNKDTQYF. Here the CDR3 DNA reads TGTGCCAGCAGCGTAGGAGGGAACAAGGATACGCAGTATTTT. This chain joins TRBV9 and TRBJ2-3, with TRBD2 as a possible D gene (5 bases). V was cut by 0 bases and J by 6 bases, with 11 bases left in between. This CDR3 region has 14 residues. CDR1 is SGDLS and CDR2 is YYNGEE in the germline V gene.

In DNA form, the CDR3 reads TGTGCCAGCAGGGCCACGGGGAGAGATGAAGCTTTCTTT. It encodes CASRATGRDEAFF. The chain carries TRBV6-5 and TRBJ1-1; D is unclear. V was pared by 6 bases and J by 7 bases, with 15 bases between. In germline, CDR1 is MNHEY, CDR2 SVGAGI. The CDR3 sequence is 13 residues long.

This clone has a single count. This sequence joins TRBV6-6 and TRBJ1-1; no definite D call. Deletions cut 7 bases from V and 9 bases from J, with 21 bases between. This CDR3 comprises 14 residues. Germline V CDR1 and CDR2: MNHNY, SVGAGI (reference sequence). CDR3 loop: CASTEMRRVGKAFF. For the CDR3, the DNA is TGTGCCAGCACCGAAATGAGGAGGGTGGGCAAAGCTTTCTTT.

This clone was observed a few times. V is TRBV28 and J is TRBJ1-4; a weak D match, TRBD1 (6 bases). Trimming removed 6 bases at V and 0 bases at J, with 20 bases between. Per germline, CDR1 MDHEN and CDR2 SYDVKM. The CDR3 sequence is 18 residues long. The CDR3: CASSPQGWVPTTNEKLFF. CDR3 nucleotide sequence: TGTGCCAGCAGCCCACAGGGTTGGGTTCCCACAACTAATGAAAAACTGTTTTTT. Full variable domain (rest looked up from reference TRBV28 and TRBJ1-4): DVKVTQSSRYLVKRTGEKVFLECVQDMDHENMFWYRQDPGLGLRLIYFSYDVKMKEKGDIPEGYSVSREKKERFSLILESASTNQTSMYLCASSPQGWVPTTNEKLFFGSGTQLSVL.

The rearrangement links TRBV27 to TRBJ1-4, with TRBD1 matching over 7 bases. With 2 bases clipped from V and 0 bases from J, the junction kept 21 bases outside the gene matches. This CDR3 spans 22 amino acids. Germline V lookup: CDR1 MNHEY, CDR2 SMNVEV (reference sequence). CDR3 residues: CASSLRMVRDSENSPTNEKLFF. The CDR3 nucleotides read TGTGCCAGCAGTTTAAGGATGGTCCGGGACAGCGAAAATTCCCCAACTAATGAAAAACTGTTTTTT. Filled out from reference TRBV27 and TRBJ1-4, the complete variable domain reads EAQVTQNPRYLITVTGKKLTVTCSQNMNHEYMSWYRQDPGLGLRQIYYSMNVEVTDKGDVPEGYKVSRKEKRNFPLILESPSPNQTSLYFCASSLRMVRDSENSPTNEKLFFGSGTQLSVL.